A single sample gave rise to the 12 T cell receptor beta chains below, sequenced in a study of T-cell reconstitution after alpha-beta-depleted transplantation in children. Unique molecular identifiers were incorporated into the prepared TCRbeta library. TCRdb independently ran MiXCR on the PCR reads; one entry per CDR3 protein. The data hold 450,000 to 550,000 distinct CDR3 sequences, with roughly 11% observed a single time. The specimen comprised PBMCs, mostly from graft donor cells, sampled 180 days after TCRalphabeta/CD19-depleted stem cell transplant. These receptor sequences come from a female patient aged 2-10 years who had a stem cell transplant for aplastic anemia, so the T cells may come from the graft donor.

The chain joins TRBV9 to TRBJ2-3; a possible D gene is TRBD2 (5 bases). Germline lookup yields CDR1 SGDLS and CDR2 YYNGEE. The V end was cut by 3 bases, the J end by 6 bases, with 8 bases between. The CDR3 length is 12 residues. CDR3 coding DNA: TGTGCCAGCAGCGCCGGGGAGGATACGCAGTATTTT. Residues: CASSAGEDTQYF.

Comments on this clonotype: A much larger clone differs from this one at a single base, so this may be a read error. V gene TRBV3-1 combines with J gene TRBJ2-1, with 9 bases fitting TRBD1. The CDR3 has 16 amino acids. Looked up from germline, CDR1 is LGHDT and CDR2 is YNNKEL (reference sequence). CDR3 nucleotide sequence: TGTGCCAGCTGCCAAGTAATAGGACAGGGGTTCCATGAGCAGTTCTTC. Residues: CASCQVIGQGFHEQFF.

This clonotype has a handful of counts. This chain links TRBV21-1 with TRBJ2-1; the D call TRBD1 from the table was never checked on the DNA. TRBV21-1 is an annotated pseudogene. The CDR3 contains 14 residues. The CDR3, as DNA: TGTGCCAGCAGCAAACCGGGCAGGGACAATGAGCAGTTCTTC. Encoded protein: CASSKPGRDNEQFF.

The V call is TRBV6-4, the J call TRBJ2-1, with 13 bases fitting TRBD2. The CDR3 totals 15 residues. The germline V gene has CDR1 MRHNA and CDR2 SNTAGT. Losses at the gene ends were 6 bases for V and 6 bases for J; bases not matched to a gene: 5. The CDR3 region is CASSRLAGGSNEQFF. CDR3 bases: TGTGCCAGCAGCAGACTAGCGGGAGGTAGCAATGAGCAGTTCTTC.

A few counts support this clonotype. CDR3 residues: CASSSGTGREQYF. DNA for the CDR3: TGTGCCAGCAGTTCCGGGACAGGGCGCGAGCAGTACTTC. The chain combines TRBV2 with TRBJ2-7; 9 bases are a match to TRBD1. V was clipped by 5 bases and J by 6 bases; unmatched bases: 5. CDR1 and CDR2 (germline): SNHLY, FYNNEI. CDR3 size: 13 residues.

Many counts were recorded for this clonotype. The gene calls are TRBV7-2 and TRBJ2-3; no reliable D call. Germline V gene lookup returns CDR1 SGHTA and CDR2 FQGNSA. The CDR3 covers 12 residues. Trimming took 5 bases from V and 2 from J, leaving 5 bases between them. CDR3 sequence: CASSHDTDTQYF. CDR3 nucleotides: TGTGCCAGCAGCCATGACACAGATACGCAGTATTTT.

This clonotype was detected a few times. This chain joins TRBV4-3 and TRBJ1-3; no definite D call. Germline V CDR1 and CDR2: LGHNA, YSLEER. The V end was cut by 1 base, the J end by 0 bases, with 10 bases between. The CDR3 spans 16 residues. For the CDR3, the DNA is TGCGCCAGCAGCCAAGCAACTGAGAGCTCTGGAAACACCATATATTTT. Residues: CASSQATESSGNTIYF.

The genes are TRBV15 and TRBJ2-7; D perhaps matches TRBD1 (6 bases). Between the trimmed V and J ends, which lost 4 bases and 6 bases, there was a span of 10 bases. Germline values: CDR1 LNHNV, CDR2 YYDKDF (reference sequence). The CDR3 runs 12 residues. CDR3 coding DNA: TGTGCCACCAGCATACAGGGAGCCGAGCAGTACTTC. This translates into CATSIQGAEQYF.

The chain carries TRBV27 and TRBJ2-3; D perhaps matches TRBD2 (5 bases). The CDR3 runs 14 residues. V lost 5 bases, J lost 2 bases, and 11 bases lay in between. CDR1 and CDR2 from the germline V gene are MNHEY and SMNVEV (reference sequence). This CDR3 reads CASSKLDNTDTQYF. The CDR3 DNA follows: TGTGCCAGCAGTAAACTAGATAACACAGATACGCAGTATTTT.

This chain joins TRBV3-1 and TRBJ1-5; D might be TRBD1 (5 bases). The germline V gene encodes CDR1 LGHDT and CDR2 YNNKEL (reference sequence). The CDR3 runs to 15 residues. Trimming removed 0 bases from V and 7 bases from J, with 13 bases in between. CDR3 DNA sequence: TGTGCCAGCAGCCAAGACCCCAGGGTAGGCCAGCCCCAGCATTTT. It yields the protein CASSQDPRVGQPQHF.

CDR3: CASSHGRTRGNEQFF. In nucleotides, the CDR3 is TGTGCCAGCAGCCATGGACGCACCCGGGGCAATGAGCAGTTCTTC. J is TRBJ2-1 and V is TRBV7-2, with D perhaps matching TRBD2 (5 bases). Trimming removed 5 bases at V and 6 bases at J, with 17 bases between. The CDR3 is 15 residues long. In germline, CDR1 is SGHTA, CDR2 FQGNSA.

CDR3: CASRGGARYGYTF. CDR3 nucleotides: TGCGCCAGCAGGGGGGGCGCACGTTATGGCTACACCTTC. The rearrangement links TRBV4-3 to TRBJ1-2, with D maybe TRBD1 (6 bases). Germline CDR1 reads LGHNA; CDR2 reads YSLEER. This CDR3 has 13 residues. Between the trimmed V and J ends, which lost 6 bases and 5 bases, there was a span of 13 bases.